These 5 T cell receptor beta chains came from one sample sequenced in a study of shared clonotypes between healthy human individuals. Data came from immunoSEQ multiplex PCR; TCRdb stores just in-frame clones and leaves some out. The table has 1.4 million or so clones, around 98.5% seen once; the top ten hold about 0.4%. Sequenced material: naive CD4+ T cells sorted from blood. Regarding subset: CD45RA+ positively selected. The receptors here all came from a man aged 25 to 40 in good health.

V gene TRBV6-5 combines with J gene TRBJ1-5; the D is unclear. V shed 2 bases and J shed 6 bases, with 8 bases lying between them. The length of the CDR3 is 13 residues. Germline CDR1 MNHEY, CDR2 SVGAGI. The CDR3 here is CASSYAHSQPQHF. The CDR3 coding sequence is TGTGCCAGCAGTTACGCACACAGTCAGCCCCAGCATTTT.

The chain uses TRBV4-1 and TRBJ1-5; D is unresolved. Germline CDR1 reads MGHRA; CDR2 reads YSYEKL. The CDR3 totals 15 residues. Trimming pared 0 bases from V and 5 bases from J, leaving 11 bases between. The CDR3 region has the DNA TGCGCCAGCAGCCAAGAGGAGGGCCAAGATCAGCCCCAGCATTTT. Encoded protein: CASSQEEGQDQPQHF.

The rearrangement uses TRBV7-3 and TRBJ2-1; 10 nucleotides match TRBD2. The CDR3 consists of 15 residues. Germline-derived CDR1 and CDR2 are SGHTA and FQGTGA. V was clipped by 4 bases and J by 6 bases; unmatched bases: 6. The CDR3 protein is CASSSGTSELNEQFF. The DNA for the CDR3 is TGTGCCAGCAGCTCCGGGACTAGCGAGCTCAATGAGCAGTTCTTC.

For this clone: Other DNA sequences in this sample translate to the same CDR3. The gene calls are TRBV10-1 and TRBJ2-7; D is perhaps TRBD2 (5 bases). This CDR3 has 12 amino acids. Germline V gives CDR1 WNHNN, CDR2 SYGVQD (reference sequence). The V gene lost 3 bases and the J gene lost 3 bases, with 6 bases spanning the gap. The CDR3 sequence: CASSEGSYEQYF. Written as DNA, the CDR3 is TGCGCCAGCAGTGAAGGGAGCTACGAGCAGTACTTC.

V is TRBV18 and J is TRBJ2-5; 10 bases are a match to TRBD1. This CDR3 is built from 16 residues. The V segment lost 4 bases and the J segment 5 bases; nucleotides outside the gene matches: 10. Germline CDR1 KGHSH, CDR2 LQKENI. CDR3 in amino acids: CASSREGQGMWETQYF. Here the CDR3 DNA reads TGTGCCAGCTCACGAGAGGGACAGGGGATGTGGGAGACCCAGTACTTC.